What follows are 10 T cell receptor beta chains derived from one specimen sequenced in a study of blood T cells in healthy people across ages. It was with a sample-barcoded 5' primer and a J-beta primer mix that a second PCR of roughly 6 to 12 cycles was run. A single record per CDR3 protein comes from TCRdb applying MiXCR to the 5' RACE reads. The data hold about 900,000 distinct CDR3 sequences, with less than 80% observed a single time. Sequencing input: blood. All receptors come from a man younger than 45 in good health.

This chain links TRBV5-1 with TRBJ2-1; 9 bases align to TRBD1. Trimming removed 4 bases from V and 15 bases from J; junction bases left unmatched: 11. CDR1 is SGHRS and CDR2 is YFSETQ in the germline V gene. The CDR3 length is 13 residues. The CDR3 reads CASSPQQGAGGFF. The CDR3 DNA is TGCGCCAGCAGCCCCCAACAGGGGGCGGGCGGGTTCTTC.

V gene TRBV18 combines with J gene TRBJ2-4; D ambiguous. The J call may be mistaken, given a closer DNA end match to TRBJ2-7. The CDR3 has 13 amino acids. Germline V gives CDR1 KGHSH, CDR2 LQKENI. The CDR3 DNA sequence: TGTGCCAGCTCACCAAGGGCTGGGGACGAGCAGTACTTC. Translated, it gives CASSPRAGDEQYF.

The sample holds one count of this clonotype. The J gene is TRBJ2-3, the V gene TRBV10-3; D call uncertain. The V gene's germline CDR1 is ENHRY and CDR2 SYGVKD. This CDR3 region has 12 residues. Trimming left V 4 bases short and J 3 bases short, with 5 bases between. The CDR3 nucleotides read TGTGCCATCAGTGGAACGACAGATACGCAGTATTTT. This encodes CAISGTTDTQYF.

This chain uses TRBV6-2 or TRBV6-3 with TRBJ2-7, with 9 positions matching TRBD1. The CDR3 consists of 14 residues. The ends lost 6 bases at V and 1 base at J; junction bases unmatched: 4. The germline V gene encodes CDR1 MNHEY and CDR2 SVGEGT. This CDR3 is CASRDRGISYEQYF. The CDR3 nucleotides read TGTGCCAGCAGGGACAGGGGAATTTCCTACGAGCAGTACTTC.

V usage is TRBV9 and J usage is TRBJ2-3; 8 bases match TRBD2. This CDR3 is built from 15 residues. V dropped 4 bases and J dropped 5; count of bases not matched to a gene: 9. CDR1 is SGDLS, CDR2 YYNGEE, per germline. In DNA form, the CDR3 reads TGTGCCAGCAGCCATAGCGGGGAGAGGGGAGATACGCAGTATTTT. This sequence encodes CASSHSGERGDTQYF.

The rearrangement uses TRBV6-2 or TRBV6-3 and TRBJ2-3; D remains ambiguous. Germline CDR1 reads MNHEY; CDR2 reads SVGEGT. V lost 5 bases and J lost 0, with 12 bases in between. This CDR3 is 15 amino acids long. The CDR3 sequence is CASSPSTASTDTQYF. The CDR3 DNA reads as TGTGCCAGCAGTCCGTCCACGGCTAGCACAGATACGCAGTATTTT.

The chain is built from TRBV29-1 and TRBJ2-7; maybe TRBD1 (6 bases). The J call may be wrong; the DNA end is better matched by TRBJ2-5. Germline values: CDR1 SQVTM, CDR2 ANQGSEA. The CDR3 runs to 11 residues. This CDR3 is CSVDTGETQYF. Written as DNA, the CDR3 is TGCAGCGTCGACACAGGGGAGACCCAGTACTTC.

This rearrangement joins TRBV28 to TRBJ2-3; D is uncertain. CDR1 is MDHEN and CDR2 is SYDVKM in the germline V gene. Trimming shortened V by 10 bases and J by 1 base, and 9 bases separated the two germline ends. This CDR3 is 12 amino acids long. CDR3 sequence (DNA): TGTGCCACGAGAAGGGGCACAGATACGCAGTATTTT. This gives the protein CATRRGTDTQYF.

The chain is built from TRBV7-3 and TRBJ2-1; possible D gene TRBD1, 5 bases. Per germline, CDR1 SGHTA and CDR2 FQGTGA. V was shortened by 4 bases and J by 7 bases, with 8 bases between the two germline ends. The CDR3 is 12 residues long. The CDR3 is CASSWGENEQFF. The CDR3, as DNA: TGTGCCAGCAGCTGGGGCGAAAATGAGCAGTTCTTC.

The rearrangement uses TRBV29-1 and TRBJ2-3; no definite D call. The CDR3 extends over 11 amino acids. Trimming pared 3 bases from V and 3 bases from J, leaving 4 bases between. Germline lookup yields CDR1 SQVTM and CDR2 ANQGSEA. CDR3 DNA sequence: TGCAGCGTTGAGGTTACAGATACGCAGTATTTT. Protein sequence: CSVEVTDTQYF.